Given below is one TCR beta chain in context. The target antigen is unknown. This CDR3 is 13 amino acids long. V was trimmed by 7 bases and J by 1 base, leaving 10 bases between them. The V gene's germline CDR1 is MNHEY and CDR2 SVGAGI. Sequencing used immunoSEQ multiplex PCR; TCRdb keeps in-frame clones, though not all of them. The table includes about 150,000 clones, about 93% detected once. This sample is drawn from a study of T cell responses to AZD1222 COVID-19 vaccine. Looking at the study overall: Investigators merged groups given second doses at roughly 4 or roughly 12 weeks. Study-level findings and limits: Targeting of unmutated variant regions was reportedly seen in nearly half of spike-specific TCRs.

The sequenced sample was peripheral blood, obtained on day 0 of AZD1222 vaccination. This clonotype originated in an adult in good health. The V gene is TRBV6-5, the J gene TRBJ2-5, with D tentatively TRBD2 (6 bases). CDR3: CASTSGLQETQYF. The CDR3 DNA is TGTGCCAGCACCTCGGGACTCCAAGAGACCCAGTACTTC.